A selection of T cell receptor beta chains follows, all from one sample in a study of CD8 T cells in Susac syndrome. TCRdb used MiXCR to reprocess the immunoSEQ multiplex PCR reads, holding one entry per CDR3 protein. The repertoire holds some 300,000 distinct CDR3 sequences, roughly 85% seen once, with roughly 0.22% in the top ten. What was sequenced was CD8+ T cells from PBMCs. Receptors were obtained from a human donor with multiple sclerosis. The CDR3 runs from the conserved cysteine through the conserved F or W. Fields, in order: V gene, D gene, J gene, clone size, CDR3 DNA, CDR3 protein. D genes are given only for firm matches. Expanded clones get a size class; other rows say once, few or many, or leave the size out.

TRBV30	-	TRBJ2-4	-	TGTGCCTGGAGTGTAACTGGCATTCAGTACTTC	CAWSVTGIQYF
TRBV27	TRBD1	TRBJ1-4	-	TGTGCCAGCAGTCTTGACAGGGGAGGGGAAAAACTGTTTTTT	CASSLDRGGEKLFF
TRBV28	-	TRBJ2-5	few	TGTGCCAGCAGTTTCCCGGCCCAAGAGACCCAGTACTTC	CASSFPAQETQYF
TRBV4-3	-	TRBJ2-1	-	TGCGCCAGCAGCCAAGACCCCTCTAGCGCCTATGAGCAGTTCTTC	CASSQDPSSAYEQFF
TRBV7-4	-	TRBJ1-2	-	TGTGCCAGCAGCTCTCCCACCCCGACTAACTATGGCTACACCTTC	CASSSPTPTNYGYTF
TRBV25-1	TRBD1	TRBJ2-1	-	TGTGCCAGCAGTGAACGTTATCGCGGGGGACAGGGCAATGAGCAGTTCTTC	CASSERYRGGQGNEQFF
TRBV20-1	-	TRBJ1-1	-	TGCAGTGCTAGCGTCCCGGGCTCCACCACTGAAGCTTTCTTT	CSASVPGSTTEAFF
TRBV7-3	-	TRBJ1-1	-	TGTGCCAGCAGCTTTCGACCGAACACTGAAGCTTTCTTT	CASSFRPNTEAFF
TRBV5-1	TRBD2	TRBJ2-1	-	TGCGCCAGCAGCTTGGCAGCGGGAGACTTGAACAATGAGCAGTTCTTC	CASSLAAGDLNNEQFF
TRBV7-9	-	TRBJ2-7	once	TGTGCCAGCAGCTCTGACCCGAGGGCCGCAATTTCCTACGAGCAGTACTTC	CASSSDPRAAISYEQYF
TRBV30	-	TRBJ2-5	-	TGTGCCTGGAGTGTACATGATGCGGAGACCCAGTACTTC	CAWSVHDAETQYF
TRBV27	-	TRBJ2-1	-	TGTGCCAGCAGTTTAACGGACTCCTTCTACGAGCAGTTCTTC	CASSLTDSFYEQFF
TRBV28	-	TRBJ2-7	once	TGTGCCAGCAGTCAACTGTCCTACGAGCAGTACTTC	CASSQLSYEQYF
TRBV7-9	TRBD2	TRBJ2-4	-	TGTGCCAGCAGCTTCGGACGGGAGGGAAACATTCAGTACTTC	CASSFGREGNIQYF
TRBV6-6	TRBD2	TRBJ2-1	-	TGTGCCAGCAGACAACTAGCGAACTCCTACAATGAGCAGTTCTTC	CASRQLANSYNEQFF
TRBV4-3	TRBD1	TRBJ2-1	-	TGCGCCAGCAGCCGGGCTTTGGACAGGGCAGAGCAGTTCTTC	CASSRALDRAEQFF
TRBV30	TRBD2	TRBJ2-3	once	TGCTCTAGCGGGAGCTGGGCAGATACGCAGTATTTT	CSSGSWADTQYF
TRBV27	TRBD1	TRBJ2-4	-	TGTGCCAGCGCAGGGGGCGGCTTTGGCATTCAGTACTTC	CASAGGGFGIQYF
TRBV6-2/TRBV6-3	TRBD2	TRBJ2-7	-	TGTGCCAGCAGTTACGACCCAGCGGGAGGAACAAACGAGCAGTACTTC	CASSYDPAGGTNEQYF
TRBV11-2	-	TRBJ2-5	-	TGTGCCAGCAGCCCAGACGGCTTGGGTAGGACCCAGTACTTC	CASSPDGLGRTQYF
TRBV21-1	-	TRBJ2-2	-	-	CASSKIVGRGTGELFF
TRBV29-1	-	TRBJ1-2	-	TGCAGCGTCACCCGGGATCCCAGGGTGAGCTATGGCTACACCTTC	CSVTRDPRVSYGYTF
TRBV11-2	-	TRBJ1-2	-	TGTGCCAGCAGCTTAGCAGATGTGGGGATTCATGGCTACACCTTC	CASSLADVGIHGYTF
TRBV28	TRBD2	TRBJ2-1	-	TGTGCCAGCAGTCCCGGACTAGCGGGAGCTCATGAGCAGTTCTTC	CASSPGLAGAHEQFF
TRBV30	-	TRBJ2-2	-	TGTGCCTGGTACCGGGGAATGGGAACCGGGGAGCTGTTTTTT	CAWYRGMGTGELFF
TRBV10-3	-	TRBJ2-1	-	TGTGCCATCAAAATGGGGGAAAGCTCCTACAATGAGCAGTTCTTC	CAIKMGESSYNEQFF
TRBV9	TRBD1	TRBJ2-6	-	TGTGCCAGCAGCGTACCGATGGACAGGATTTCTGGGGCCAACGTCCTGACTTTC	CASSVPMDRISGANVLTF